The present entry profiles one T cell receptor beta chain with its context. This clone was counted once. Its target antigen remains unknown. Per-base qualities were not stored, and no clone one base away is much larger. At one collaborating source in Seattle, patients were enrolled during active infection and were followed longitudinally through the course of disease. Collaborating institutions collected whole blood in K2EDTA tubes following their own protocols. For TCRbeta analysis, collaborators shipped samples as frozen whole blood, isolated PBMCs, or DNA extracted from either of those sample types. This sample was included in a study of blood T cell repertoires in COVID-19 (dated by TCRdb to 2018 to 2021). Regarding the research as a whole: The collaborator samples originated in the United States, Italy and Spain and spanned the acute and convalescent phases of COVID-19. The material from the prospective study consisted of cDNA or gDNA derived from T cells, B-cell-depleted T cells, or PBMCs. Subjects who had been exposed to COVID-19, were actively infected with it, or had recovered from it provided the deeply sampled blood TCRbeta repertoires that made up the dataset. The repertoires were released in a freely available public database intended as a resource for research on the immune response to SARS-CoV-2. Samples were obtained from the ongoing ImmuneRACE study (first 160 participants) and from 1,254 subjects provided by 6 global collaborators. Nearly every sample came with metadata listing a de-identified subject ID, COVID-19 status, age in years and sex. HLA class I and class II types, where available, came from metadata supplied by the sample provider rather than from assay-based typing. The paper as a whole reports these results and caveats: How much clinical and demographic metadata was included differed by source and by participant, and the metadata was provided uncurated.

TCRbeta CDR3 regions were amplified from genomic DNA using the immunoSEQ Assay, a bias-controlled multiplex PCR. Turning to the authors' computational methods: The number of nucleated cells in each sample was estimated by amplification of reference gene primers within the assay. Sequence reads were collapsed and filtered to measure the absolute abundance of every unique TCRbeta CDR3 rearrangement. For each sample, productive Simpson clonality was calculated as the square root of Simpson's diversity index across productive rearrangements. The table was pulled from immuneACCESS by TCRdb, which kept in-frame rearrangements only. Such tables lose some clones; where checked, under half of the loss comes from unresolved V genes, and the rest has no known cause. The DNA gave D and trimming, while V, J and clone size come from that table. The sample table holds about 410,000 clones, of which about 91% were seen once. Of the sample, approximately 1.5% is held by the ten largest clones.

Sequenced input: peripheral blood. The sequence derives from a woman in her forties with COVID-19, enrolled during active disease.

CDR3 protein: CASSYSGSINEKLFF. The nucleotide sequence is given as TGTGCCAGCAGTTACTCGGGCAGCATAAATGAAAAACTGTTTTTT. This receptor chain uses TRBV6-5 and TRBJ1-4, with no D gene named confidently. Inclusive of the bounding cysteine and phenylalanine, the CDR3 is 15 residues long. The retained sequence is limited to the CDR3, 45 bases, with the frame set at the first base. V lost 0 bases and J lost 5 bases; the stretch between them is 10 bases long. Sequences MNHEY (CDR1) and SVGAGI (CDR2) are obtained from the germline V gene.